One T cell receptor beta chain is described in this entry. This sample is part of a study of somatic mutations in cytotoxic T cells in rheumatoid arthritis. Germline CDR1 and CDR2: WSHSY and SAAADI. The CDR3 is made up of 14 amino acids. With V trimmed by 7 bases and J by 2 bases, 3 bases remained unmatched. Method: immunoSEQ multiplex PCR; TCRdb's copy keeps in-frame clones and lacks some. The table lists 20,000 or so clones, almost 85% of them singletons. The V call is TRBV10-2, the J call TRBJ2-1; TRBD2 aligns across 9 bases. Material: CD8+ T cells sorted from blood. This TCR was sampled from a woman between 50 and 59 years old in good health. The DNA for the CDR3 is TGCGCCAGCACTTGGACTAGCGCCTACAATGAGCAGTTCTTC. The encoded protein is CASTWTSAYNEQFF.